These T cell receptor beta chains were read from a single sample in a study of cytomegalovirus exposure and HLA in healthy donors. The repertoire was sequenced with immunoSEQ multiplex PCR; TCRdb's copy has only in-frame clones and lacks some. The data hold tens of thousands of clones, with approximately 70% observed a single time. The material sequenced was PBMCs. The receptors were gathered from a male donor in good health and CMV-seropositive. The CDR3 runs from the conserved cysteine through the conserved F or W. Fields, in order: clone size, D gene, J gene, V gene, CDR3 protein, CDR3 DNA. A D gene is named only where the DNA matches it firmly. Some rows have no size entry. The others give once, few or many, or a class for an expanded clone.

clone_size: few
d_call: -
j_call: TRBJ2-7
v_call: TRBV29-1
cdr3_aa: CSVARDYPYEQYF
cdr3_nt: TGCAGCGTGGCCCGAGACTATCCTTACGAGCAGTACTTC

clone_size: -
d_call: TRBD2
j_call: TRBJ2-2
v_call: TRBV7-6
cdr3_aa: CASSLAGLAGEGTGELFF
cdr3_nt: TGTGCCAGCAGCTTAGCGGGACTAGCGGGAGAGGGCACCGGGGAGCTGTTTTTT

clone_size: -
d_call: TRBD1
j_call: TRBJ2-3
v_call: TRBV2
cdr3_aa: CASRYGTGSDTQYF
cdr3_nt: TGTGCCAGCCGATACGGGACAGGTTCAGATACGCAGTATTTT

clone_size: -
d_call: -
j_call: TRBJ1-1
v_call: TRBV7-2
cdr3_aa: CASSLQENTEAFF
cdr3_nt: TGTGCCAGCAGTCTACAGGAGAACACTGAAGCTTTCTTT

clone_size: -
d_call: -
j_call: TRBJ2-7
v_call: TRBV28
cdr3_aa: CASTRDNGYEQYF
cdr3_nt: TGTGCCAGCACAAGGGACAATGGCTACGAGCAGTACTTC

clone_size: few
d_call: TRBD2
j_call: TRBJ2-7
v_call: TRBV27
cdr3_aa: CASSPSGIQYEQYF
cdr3_nt: TGTGCCAGCAGTCCTAGCGGGATCCAGTACGAGCAGTACTTC

clone_size: -
d_call: TRBD1
j_call: TRBJ1-5
v_call: TRBV19
cdr3_aa: CASSRGRGQGSNQPQHF
cdr3_nt: TGTGCCAGTTCTCGAGGAAGGGGACAGGGGAGCAATCAGCCCCAGCATTTT

clone_size: few
d_call: -
j_call: TRBJ1-1
v_call: TRBV5-1
cdr3_aa: CASSPGGFMNTEAFF
cdr3_nt: TGCGCCAGCAGCCCGGGGGGATTCATGAACACTGAAGCTTTCTTT

clone_size: -
d_call: -
j_call: TRBJ1-1
v_call: TRBV6-1
cdr3_aa: CASSEYTANTEAFF
cdr3_nt: TGTGCCAGCAGTGAATACACAGCTAACACTGAAGCTTTCTTT

clone_size: -
d_call: -
j_call: TRBJ1-5
v_call: TRBV4-1
cdr3_aa: CASSSNGEEPQHF
cdr3_nt: TGCGCCAGCAGTTCTAACGGAGAAGAGCCCCAGCATTTT

clone_size: -
d_call: -
j_call: TRBJ1-5
v_call: TRBV5-1
cdr3_aa: CASSLQGNSNQPQHF
cdr3_nt: TGCGCCAGCAGCTTGCAGGGAAATAGCAATCAGCCCCAGCATTTT

clone_size: -
d_call: -
j_call: TRBJ2-2
v_call: TRBV5-1
cdr3_aa: CASSLEGAGELFF
cdr3_nt: TGCGCCAGCAGCTTGGAAGGGGCCGGGGAGCTGTTTTTT

clone_size: -
d_call: -
j_call: TRBJ1-1
v_call: TRBV5-6
cdr3_aa: CASRRRGGMMNTEAFF
cdr3_nt: TGTGCCAGCAGGAGGAGGGGGGGGATGATGAACACTGAAGCTTTCTTT

clone_size: -
d_call: -
j_call: TRBJ2-7
v_call: TRBV11-2
cdr3_aa: CASSLGGTISSYEQYF
cdr3_nt: TGTGCCAGCAGCTTAGGTGGGACAATCAGCTCCTACGAGCAGTACTTC

clone_size: few
d_call: TRBD1
j_call: TRBJ1-6
v_call: TRBV4-3
cdr3_aa: CASSQDLGQGMSPLHF
cdr3_nt: TGCGCCAGCAGCCAAGATCTTGGACAGGGTATGTCACCCCTCCACTTT

clone_size: -
d_call: -
j_call: TRBJ2-3
v_call: TRBV6-1
cdr3_aa: CASAVTSFDTQYF
cdr3_nt: TGTGCCAGCGCGGTCACTAGTTTCGATACGCAGTATTTT

clone_size: once
d_call: TRBD1
j_call: TRBJ1-4
v_call: TRBV5-5
cdr3_aa: CASSSDRGRVSEKLFF
cdr3_nt: TGTGCCAGCAGCTCTGACAGGGGGCGCGTTTCTGAAAAACTGTTTTTT

clone_size: -
d_call: -
j_call: TRBJ1-5
v_call: TRBV5-1
cdr3_aa: CASSLSPGSNQPQHF
cdr3_nt: TGCGCCAGCAGCTTGTCCCCAGGTAGCAATCAGCCCCAGCATTTT

clone_size: -
d_call: TRBD1
j_call: TRBJ1-5
v_call: TRBV6-5
cdr3_aa: CASRTGIGNQPQHF
cdr3_nt: TGTGCCAGCAGGACAGGGATAGGCAATCAGCCCCAGCATTTT

clone_size: -
d_call: TRBD1
j_call: TRBJ1-2
v_call: TRBV2
cdr3_aa: CAMGQGNYGYTF
cdr3_nt: TGTGCCATGGGACAGGGGAACTATGGCTACACCTTC